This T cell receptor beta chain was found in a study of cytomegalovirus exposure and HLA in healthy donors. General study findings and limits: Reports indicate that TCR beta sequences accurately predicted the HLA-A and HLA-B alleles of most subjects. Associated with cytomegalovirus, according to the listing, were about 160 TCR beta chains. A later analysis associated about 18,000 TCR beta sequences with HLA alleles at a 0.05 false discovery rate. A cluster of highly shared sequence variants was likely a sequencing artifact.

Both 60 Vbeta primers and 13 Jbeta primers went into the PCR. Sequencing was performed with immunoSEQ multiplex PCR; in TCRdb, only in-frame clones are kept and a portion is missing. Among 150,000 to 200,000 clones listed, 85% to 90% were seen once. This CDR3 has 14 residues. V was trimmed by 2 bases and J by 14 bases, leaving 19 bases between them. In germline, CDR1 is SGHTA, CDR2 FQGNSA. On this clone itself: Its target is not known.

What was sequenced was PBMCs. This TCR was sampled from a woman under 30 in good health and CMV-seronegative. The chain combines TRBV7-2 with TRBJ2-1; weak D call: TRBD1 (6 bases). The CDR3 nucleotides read TGTGCCAGCAGCTTAACCCCGGGGCCGGCAGGGGAGTTCTTC. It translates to CASSLTPGPAGEFF.